This T cell receptor beta chain was identified in a study of T-cell reconstitution after alpha-beta-depleted transplantation in children. General study results and limits: About two months after transplant, alpha-beta T cells reportedly came from several hundred expanded graft clones. From newly produced T cells came most of the T-cell counts and diversity one year after transplant.

Preparation of the TCRbeta library involved a method that used unique molecular identifiers. TCRdb reprocessed the PCR reads with MiXCR, giving one entry per CDR3 protein. The sample lists 550,000 to 600,000 distinct CDR3 sequences; about 23% were seen once. As to this clonotype: The antigen is undetermined.

The sequencing used PBMCs, mostly from graft donor cells, collected 360 days after TCRalphabeta/CD19-depleted stem cell transplant. The receptor comes from a boy younger than two who had a stem cell transplant for acute myeloid leukemia, so the T cells may come from the graft donor.

In DNA, the CDR3 is TGTGCCAGCTCCGGGGGGGCCCACGAGCAGTACTTC. Protein: CASSGGAHEQYF. The chain uses TRBV3-1 and TRBJ2-7; 8 bases map to TRBD2. The germline gives CDR1 LGHDT, CDR2 YNNKEL (reference sequence). The CDR3 length is 12 residues. V was pared by 8 bases and J by 5 bases, with 5 bases of the junction left unmatched.